Listed here are 23 T cell receptor beta chains from one sample, sequenced in a study of cytomegalovirus exposure and HLA in healthy donors. In the PCR, 60 Vbeta and 13 Jbeta primers were used. Sequencing used immunoSEQ multiplex PCR; TCRdb keeps in-frame clones, though not all of them. The sample records more than 95,000 clones, 10% being singletons. The source material was PBMCs. The origin of the receptors is a man between 40 and 49 years old in good health and CMV-seropositive.

The gene calls are TRBV4-2 and TRBJ2-2; 13 bases agree with TRBD2. Germline-derived CDR1 and CDR2 are LGHNA and YNFKEQ. The CDR3 runs 15 residues. With 1 base clipped from V and 7 bases from J, the junction kept 0 bases outside the gene matches. The CDR3 is CASSQGLAGGGELFF. In DNA form, the CDR3 reads TGTGCCAGCAGCCAAGGACTAGCGGGGGGCGGGGAGCTGTTTTTT.

The V gene is TRBV6-5, the J gene TRBJ2-1; TRBD2 is a possible D gene (5 bases). V was cut by 7 bases and J by 1 base, with 11 bases left in between. The germline V gene has CDR1 MNHEY and CDR2 SVGAGI. The CDR3 is 14 amino acids. CDR3 in amino acids: CASNDGKSYNEQFF. DNA for the CDR3: TGTGCCAGCAACGACGGGAAATCCTACAATGAGCAGTTCTTC.

V and J are TRBV6-4 and TRBJ2-2, with D possibly being TRBD2 (6 bases). Trimming removed 2 bases at V and 7 bases at J, with 11 bases between. This CDR3 is 14 amino acids long. CDR1 and CDR2 from the germline V gene are MRHNA and SNTAGT. CDR3 nucleotides: TGTGCCAGCAGTGACCTTCAGGGAGGCGGGGAGCTGTTTTTT. Protein: CASSDLQGGGELFF.

The gene calls are TRBV5-6 and TRBJ2-7; possible D gene TRBD2, 6 bases. Germline-derived CDR1 and CDR2 are SGHDT and YYEEEE. This CDR3 is built from 15 residues. V dropped 0 bases and J dropped 3 bases, with 13 bases sitting between them. CDR3 DNA sequence: TGTGCCAGCAGCTTGGGACCAGGGCGGGACTACGAGCAGTACTTC. It is translated as CASSLGPGRDYEQYF.

The chain uses TRBV5-1 and TRBJ2-1, with D unresolved. Germline V lookup: CDR1 SGHRS, CDR2 YFSETQ. This CDR3 contains 13 residues. Trimming left V 3 bases short and J 8 bases short, with 12 bases between. CDR3 nucleotides: TGCGCCAGCAGCTCACTCGCCCATTATGAGCAGTTCTTC. Amino acids: CASSSLAHYEQFF.

This chain joins TRBV5-1 and TRBJ2-7; 10 bases line up with TRBD2. Germline trimming cut 3 bases from V and 6 bases from J; bases unmatched to any gene: 9. Per germline, CDR1 SGHRS and CDR2 YFSETQ. The CDR3 spans 15 residues. CDR3 coding DNA: TGCGCCAGCAGCTCTAATTTAGCGGGAGGCGGCGAGCAGTACTTC. Translation gives CASSSNLAGGGEQYF.

J is TRBJ2-6 and V is TRBV9; possible D gene TRBD1, 6 bases. From germline, CDR1 is SGDLS and CDR2 YYNGEE. Trimming left V 7 bases short and J 0 bases short, with 8 bases between. CDR3 length: 14 amino acids. CDR3 DNA: TGTGCCAGCCAGGGGAGCTCTGGGGCCAACGTCCTGACTTTC. Translation gives CASQGSSGANVLTF. The full variable domain, its missing parts supplied by reference TRBV9 and TRBJ2-6, is DSGVTQTPKHLITATGQRVTLRCSPRSGDLSVYWYQQSLDQGLQFLIQYYNGEERAKGNILERFSAQQFPDLHSELNLSSLELGDSALYFCASQGSSGANVLTFGAGSRLTVL.

This rearrangement joins TRBV19 to TRBJ2-4; TRBD2 might be the D (6 bases). CDR3 size: 14 residues. V was cut by 6 bases and J by 3 bases, with 12 bases left in between. Germline values: CDR1 LNHDA, CDR2 SQIVND (reference sequence). The CDR3 here is CASRPGVDKNIQYF. CDR3 nucleotide sequence: TGTGCCAGTAGACCGGGAGTGGACAAAAACATTCAGTACTTC.

The table lists this clone with a few counts. The chain joins TRBV25-1 to TRBJ2-7; TRBD1 matches at 7 bases. Losses at the gene ends were 6 bases for V and 5 bases for J; bases not matched to a gene: 10. From germline, CDR1 is MGHDK and CDR2 SYGVNS. CDR3 size: 14 residues. CDR3 DNA sequence: TGTGCCAGCAGCCCGGGACAGAGCTTCCACGAGCAGTACTTC. This sequence encodes CASSPGQSFHEQYF.

This clone has only a few counts. The V call is TRBV6-5, the J call TRBJ1-1; TRBD1 is a possible D gene (6 bases). The V end lost 7 bases, the J end lost 2 bases, and 14 bases lay between the germline ends. From germline, CDR1 is MNHEY and CDR2 SVGAGI. This CDR3 contains 14 residues. The CDR3 region is CASKSAGVNTEAFF. CDR3 nucleotides: TGTGCCAGCAAGAGTGCAGGGGTAAACACTGAAGCTTTCTTT.

This clone was seen more than once but under ten times. The chain uses TRBV14 and TRBJ1-4; 9 nucleotides match TRBD1. The CDR3 has 20 amino acids. The germline V gene encodes CDR1 SGHDN and CDR2 FVKESK. V trimming: 4 bases; J trimming: 4 bases; junction bases outside the gene matches: 19. CDR3 in amino acids: CASSRLPKGLDRGFNEKLFF. The CDR3 DNA reads TGTGCCAGCAGCCGTTTACCTAAGGGTTTGGACAGGGGTTTTAATGAAAAACTGTTTTTT.

This chain connects TRBV29-1 to TRBJ1-1, with D unclear. Trimming pared 6 bases from V and 10 bases from J, leaving 12 bases between. The CDR3 is made up of 10 amino acids. Germline V gene lookup returns CDR1 SQVTM and CDR2 ANQGSEA. CDR3 nucleotides: TGCAGCGTGGAGGTAAGACCAGCTTTCTTT. This translates into CSVEVRPAFF.

The V call is TRBV2, the J call TRBJ1-5; possible D gene TRBD1, 6 bases. CDR1 SNHLY and CDR2 FYNNEI come from the germline V gene. This CDR3 has 14 amino acids. Between the trimmed V and J ends, which lost 2 bases and 6 bases, there was a span of 11 bases. This CDR3 is CASSENREGQPQHF. Here the CDR3 DNA reads TGTGCCAGCAGTGAAAACAGGGAAGGTCAGCCCCAGCATTTT. The entire variable domain, with the rest obtained from reference TRBV2 and TRBJ1-5, is as follows: EPEVTQTPSHQVTQMGQEVILRCVPISNHLYFYWYRQILGQKVEFLVSFYNNEISEKSEIFDDQFSVERPDGSNFTLKIRSTKLEDSAMYFCASSENREGQPQHFGDGTRLSIL.

The V call is TRBV5-1, the J call TRBJ2-1; 12 bases agree with TRBD2. Germline loops: CDR1 SGHRS, CDR2 YFSETQ. V gave up 6 bases and J gave up 9 bases; unmatched junction bases: 10. There are 15 residues in the CDR3. Here the CDR3 reads CASTYTGTSGLEQFF. CDR3 nucleotide sequence: TGCGCCAGCACTTATACCGGGACTAGCGGGCTTGAGCAGTTCTTC.

This clone was counted a few times. The V call is TRBV25-1, the J call TRBJ2-2; TRBD2 aligns across 8 bases. The germline V gene has CDR1 MGHDK and CDR2 SYGVNS. The J segment lost 12 bases and the V segment lost 3 bases, leaving 12 bases of the junction unmatched. The CDR3 runs to 15 residues. The CDR3 nucleotides read TGTGCCAGCAGTGATAGCGGGATCCCCGGGGGGAAGCTGTTTTTT. This codes for CASSDSGIPGGKLFF.

V and J are TRBV5-6 and TRBJ1-5; 9 nucleotides agree with TRBD1. V dropped 0 bases and J dropped 4; count of bases not matched to a gene: 5. Germline V gives CDR1 SGHDT, CDR2 YYEEEE. The CDR3 has 16 residues. The CDR3: CASSLGGTGLNQPQHF. Written as DNA, the CDR3 is TGTGCCAGCAGCTTGGGGGGGACAGGGTTAAATCAGCCCCAGCATTTT.

The CDR3 region is CASSRQVSNTEAFF. CDR3 nucleotides: TGTGCCAGCAGCCGACAGGTCTCGAACACTGAAGCTTTCTTT. The rearrangement joins TRBV5-6 to TRBJ1-1; D perhaps matches TRBD1 (6 bases). The germline V and J ends were trimmed by 4 bases and 1 base, with 11 bases remaining between them. This CDR3 region has 14 residues. Germline lookup yields CDR1 SGHDT and CDR2 YYEEEE. Looking up the rest from reference TRBV5-6 and TRBJ1-1 gives the full variable domain: DAGVTQSPTHLIKTRGQQVTLRCSPKSGHDTVSWYQQALGQGPQFIFQYYEEEERQRGNFPDRFSGHQFPNYSSELNVNALLLGDSALYLCASSRQVSNTEAFFGQGTRLTVV.

The chain has TRBV9 and TRBJ2-3, with TRBD2 matching 9 bases. The germline CDR1 and CDR2 sequences are SGDLS and YYNGEE. J gave up 0 bases and V 3 bases, and 5 bases lay outside the gene matches. The length of the CDR3 is 16 residues. The CDR3 nucleotides read TGTGCCAGCAGCGCGATTAGCGGGAGTAGCACAGATACGCAGTATTTT. Amino acid sequence: CASSAISGSSTDTQYF.

This clone turned up a few times. J is TRBJ1-1 and V is TRBV19; TRBD1 agrees at 10 bases. The CDR3 consists of 20 residues. V lost 5 bases, J lost 1 base, and 19 bases stayed unmatched. Germline V gives CDR1 LNHDA, CDR2 SQIVND (reference sequence). The CDR3 reads CASSQDRGQEPFTWNTEAFF. CDR3 bases: TGTGCCAGTAGTCAAGACAGGGGGCAAGAGCCCTTTACTTGGAACACTGAAGCTTTCTTT. The complete variable domain, with remaining parts taken from reference TRBV19 and TRBJ1-1, reads DGGITQSPKYLFRKEGQNVTLSCEQNLNHDAMYWYRQDPGQGLRLIYYSQIVNDFQKGDIAEGYSVSREKKESFPLTVTSAQKNPTAFYLCASSQDRGQEPFTWNTEAFFGQGTRLTVV.

This clone was detected only a few times. This chain uses TRBV10-3 with TRBJ1-6, with 8 bases fitting TRBD1. The V gene's germline CDR1 is ENHRY and CDR2 SYGVKD. The CDR3 is 15 residues long. Losses at the gene ends were 6 bases for V and 5 bases for J; bases not matched to a gene: 6. The CDR3 sequence: CAIRSGQGHNSPLHF. In nucleotides, the CDR3 is TGTGCCATCAGGTCCGGACAGGGTCATAATTCACCCCTCCACTTT.

The rearrangement uses TRBV6-1 and TRBJ1-5; D may be TRBD1 (6 bases). Germline-derived CDR1 and CDR2 are MNHNS and SASEGT. V lost 6 bases, J lost 1 base, and 7 bases lay in between. This CDR3 contains 13 residues. The CDR3 DNA follows: TGTGCCAGCAGAGGACAGAGCAATCAGCCCCAGCATTTT. Its protein is CASRGQSNQPQHF.

In its sample, this clone was seen a few times. The chain combines TRBV9 with TRBJ1-3, with a possible D match to TRBD1 (5 bases). Deletions cut 3 bases from V and 2 bases from J, with 6 bases between. Germline lookup yields CDR1 SGDLS and CDR2 YYNGEE. The CDR3 length is 13 residues. The CDR3 reads CASSEDTGNTIYF. DNA of the CDR3: TGTGCCAGCAGCGAGGACACTGGAAACACCATATATTTT.

This clone was observed a few times. The CDR3 is CASSQAKMRGLTESTEAFF. The DNA for the CDR3 is TGTGCCAGCAGCCAAGCCAAAATGCGGGGTTTAACTGAGAGCACTGAAGCTTTCTTT. The chain combines TRBV14 with TRBJ1-1; no reliable D call. Trimming shortened V by 1 base and J by 4 bases, and 25 bases separated the two germline ends. Germline CDR1 reads SGHDN; CDR2 reads FVKESK. The CDR3 length is 19 residues.